This TCR beta chain came from a study of control samples from healthy donors and cancer patients (dated by TCRdb to 2019 to 2021). Preparation of the library involved the immunoSEQ multiplex PCR assay. The table comes from immuneACCESS by way of TCRdb, which keeps in-frame sequences with V and J called. Part of the clones is missing from these tables; in studies checked, under half for an unresolved V gene and the rest for unknown reasons. The sample has fewer than 50,000 clones on record, approximately 90% of them singletons. Clones ranked in the top ten supply around 0.8% of the sample. Comment on this clone: Its antigen has not been determined. The sample holds no much larger clone one base away, and base qualities are not on file.

CDR1 and CDR2, per the germline V gene, are SGHRS and YFSETQ. Including the terminal cysteine and phenylalanine, the CDR3 comprises 15 residues. Kept here is only the CDR3 DNA, which spans 45 bases and is read in frame from base 1. V was cut back by 2 bases and J by 9 bases, leaving a gap of 18 bases between them. This sequence uses TRBV5-1 and TRBJ1-3; TRBD1 is a weak D gene call, 6 bases matching. Specimen: PBMCs. The sequence was obtained from a man aged 25-45 years with colorectal cancer. Read as DNA, the sequence is TGCGCCAGCAGCTTTCGGGGGACATCAGAAACCACCATATATTTT. It translates to CASSFRGTSETTIYF.